The 2 T cell receptor beta chains below come from one sample, sequenced in a study of response to subunit inactivated influenza vaccine. A single record per CDR3 protein comes from TCRdb applying MiXCR to the RT-PCR reads. The sample includes roughly 150,000 distinct CDR3 sequences, approximately 11% of them seen just once. The material sequenced was non-naive T cells sorted from PBMCs, taken about 40 days after vaccination. These receptors were taken from a man in his forties or fifties who received an inactivated influenza vaccine.

V and J are TRBV18 and TRBJ2-7; TRBD2 might be the D (6 bases). V was pared by 2 bases and J by 2 bases, with 13 bases between. The CDR3 extends over 15 amino acids. Germline V gene sequence: CDR1 KGHSH, CDR2 LQKENI. The DNA of the CDR3 is TGTGCCAGCTCACCAACACAGGCGGGAACCTACGAGCAGTACTTC. Its translation is CASSPTQAGTYEQYF.

V is TRBV7-6 and J is TRBJ2-3; D uncertain. Germline loops: CDR1 SGHVS, CDR2 FNYEAQ. Trimming shortened V by 4 bases and J by 0 bases, and 11 bases separated the two germline ends. The CDR3 has 15 amino acids. The CDR3 DNA reads TGTGCCAGCAGCTCATACACAGCTAGCACAGATACGCAGTATTTT. It encodes CASSSYTASTDTQYF. Full variable domain (remainder filled in from reference TRBV7-6 and TRBJ2-3): GAGVSQSPRYKVTKRGQDVALRCDPISGHVSLYWYRQALGQGPEFLTYFNYEAQQDKSGLPNDRFSAERPEGSISTLTIQRTEQRDSAMYRCASSSYTASTDTQYFGPGTRLTVL.